The clone carrying this TCR beta chain was counted many times. The target antigen is unknown. The data originate from a study of shared clonotypes between healthy human individuals. Findings and caveats of the study: The study found lower generation probabilities in non-shared clonotypes than in those shared by all four donors.

Only in-frame clones appear in the TCRdb table, and some are missing; sequencing was by immunoSEQ multiplex PCR. The data contain 950,000 to 1,100,000 clones, around three quarters of them seen just once; the ten biggest clones take up roughly 0.62%. This CDR3 spans 11 amino acids. Germline lookup yields CDR1 MNHEY and CDR2 SMNVEV (reference sequence). V lost 2 bases, J lost 11 bases, and 6 bases lay in between. This TCR derives from a man aged 18 to 29 in good health. Some clones in this sample may be carry-over from other donors' samples. Sequenced input: memory CD4+ T cells from PBMCs. The subset denotes: CD45RA-negative fraction. V usage is TRBV27 and J usage is TRBJ1-4, with D perhaps matching TRBD1 (6 bases). CDR3: CASSLRGKLFF. The CDR3 DNA reads TGTGCCAGCAGTTTAAGGGGGAAACTGTTTTTT. The full variable domain, its missing parts supplied by reference TRBV27 and TRBJ1-4, is EAQVTQNPRYLITVTGKKLTVTCSQNMNHEYMSWYRQDPGLGLRQIYYSMNVEVTDKGDVPEGYKVSRKEKRNFPLILESPSPNQTSLYFCASSLRGKLFFGSGTQLSVL.